Listed here is a single TCR beta chain. Its antigen is still unknown. TCRdb recomputed calls from the reads with MiXCR, one row per CDR3 protein. The profile covers 500,000 to 600,000 distinct CDR3 sequences, with approximately 15% appearing a single time and more than 20% taken by the ten largest. The data belong to a study of T cell repertoires in cytomegalovirus infection. CDR1 and CDR2 (germline): MGHRA, YSYEKL. There are 15 residues in the CDR3. V lost 3 bases, J lost 1 base, and 10 bases lay in between. Study-wide points: Within the response measured ex vivo, HLA-C-restricted CMV-specific TCR beta clonotypes were dominant. Totalled public TCR beta family frequency picked out people who carried CMV plus the relevant HLA.

The chain couples TRBV4-1 to TRBJ2-1; TRBD1 is a possible D gene (5 bases). The sample taken for sequencing was CD8+ T cells from PBMCs. The receptor comes from a human donor in good health (CMV status not recorded). Some clones in this sample may be carry-over from other donors' samples. The CDR3 sequence: CASSHDSLSYNEQFF. CDR3 in DNA: TGCGCCAGCAGCCACGACAGCCTATCCTACAATGAGCAGTTCTTC.